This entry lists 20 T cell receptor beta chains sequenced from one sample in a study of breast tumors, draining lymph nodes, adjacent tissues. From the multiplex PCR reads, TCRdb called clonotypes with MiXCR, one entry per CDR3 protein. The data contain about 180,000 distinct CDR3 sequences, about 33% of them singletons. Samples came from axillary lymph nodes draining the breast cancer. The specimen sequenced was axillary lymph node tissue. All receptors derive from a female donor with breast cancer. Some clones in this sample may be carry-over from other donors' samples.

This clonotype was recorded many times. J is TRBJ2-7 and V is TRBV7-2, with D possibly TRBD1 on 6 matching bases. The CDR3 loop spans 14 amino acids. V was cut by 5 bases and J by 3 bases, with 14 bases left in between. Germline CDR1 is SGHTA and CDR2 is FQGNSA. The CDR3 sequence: CASSPQGSNYEQYF. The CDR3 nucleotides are TGTGCCAGCAGCCCCCAGGGGAGTAACTACGAGCAGTACTTC.

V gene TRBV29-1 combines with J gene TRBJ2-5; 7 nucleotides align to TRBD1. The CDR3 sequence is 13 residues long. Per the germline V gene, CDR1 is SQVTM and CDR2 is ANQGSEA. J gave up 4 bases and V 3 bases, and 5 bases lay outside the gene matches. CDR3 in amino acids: CSVENRQGETQYF. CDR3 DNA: TGCAGCGTTGAGAACCGACAGGGAGAGACCCAGTACTTC.

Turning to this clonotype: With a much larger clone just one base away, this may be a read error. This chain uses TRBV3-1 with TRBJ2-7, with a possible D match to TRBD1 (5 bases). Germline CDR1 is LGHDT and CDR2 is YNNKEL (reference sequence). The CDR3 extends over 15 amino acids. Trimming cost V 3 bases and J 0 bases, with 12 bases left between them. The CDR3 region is CASSHGRGSSYEQYF. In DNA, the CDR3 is TGTGCCAGCAGCCACGGAAGGGGAAGCTCCTACGAGCAGTACTTC.

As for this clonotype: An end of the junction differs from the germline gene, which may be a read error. This CDR3 is CASGLAGGRTYEQYF. In nucleotides, the CDR3 is TGTGCCAGCGGTTTAGCGGGAGGCCGTACCTACGAGCAGTACTTC. The V gene is TRBV28, the J gene TRBJ2-7, with 10 bases that match TRBD2. This CDR3 region has 15 residues. Germline values: CDR1 MDHEN, CDR2 SYDVKM.

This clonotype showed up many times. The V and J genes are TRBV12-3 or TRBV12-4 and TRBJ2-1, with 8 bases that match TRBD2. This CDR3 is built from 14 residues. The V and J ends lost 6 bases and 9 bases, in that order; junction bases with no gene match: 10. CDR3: CASRYGGGRPEQFF. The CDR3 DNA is TGTGCCAGCAGATATGGGGGCGGGAGGCCTGAGCAGTTCTTC.

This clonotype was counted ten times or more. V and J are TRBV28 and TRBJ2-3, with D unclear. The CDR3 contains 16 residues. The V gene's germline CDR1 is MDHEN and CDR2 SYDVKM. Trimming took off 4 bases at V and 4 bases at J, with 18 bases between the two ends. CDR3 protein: CASSSLSLRAADTQYF. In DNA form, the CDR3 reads TGTGCCAGCAGTTCCCTTAGCCTGAGAGCCGCAGATACGCAGTATTTT. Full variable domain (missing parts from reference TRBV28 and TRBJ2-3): DVKVTQSSRYLVKRTGEKVFLECVQDMDHENMFWYRQDPGLGLRLIYFSYDVKMKEKGDIPEGYSVSREKKERFSLILESASTNQTSMYLCASSSLSLRAADTQYFGPGTRLTVL.

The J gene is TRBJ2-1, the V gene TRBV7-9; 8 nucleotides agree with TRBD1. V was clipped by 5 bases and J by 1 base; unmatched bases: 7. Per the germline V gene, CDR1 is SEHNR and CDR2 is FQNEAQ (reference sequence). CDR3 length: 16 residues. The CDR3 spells CASSRQGRRSYNEQFF. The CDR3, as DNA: TGTGCCAGCAGCCGACAGGGGAGGAGGTCCTACAATGAGCAGTTCTTC.

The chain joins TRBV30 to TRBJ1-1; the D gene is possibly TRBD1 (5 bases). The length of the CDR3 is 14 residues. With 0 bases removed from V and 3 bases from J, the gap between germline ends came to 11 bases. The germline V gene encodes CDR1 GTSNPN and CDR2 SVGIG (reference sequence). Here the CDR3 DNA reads TGTGCCTGGAGTGTACTTGGGGGGTACACTGAAGCTTTCTTT. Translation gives CAWSVLGGYTEAFF.

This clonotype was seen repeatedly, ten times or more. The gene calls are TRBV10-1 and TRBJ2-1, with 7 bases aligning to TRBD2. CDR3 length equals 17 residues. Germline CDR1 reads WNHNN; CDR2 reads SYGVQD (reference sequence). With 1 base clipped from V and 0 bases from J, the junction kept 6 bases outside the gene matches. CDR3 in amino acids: CASSELPGTNSYNEQFF. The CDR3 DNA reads TGCGCCAGCAGTGAGTTACCCGGGACTAACTCCTACAATGAGCAGTTCTTC.

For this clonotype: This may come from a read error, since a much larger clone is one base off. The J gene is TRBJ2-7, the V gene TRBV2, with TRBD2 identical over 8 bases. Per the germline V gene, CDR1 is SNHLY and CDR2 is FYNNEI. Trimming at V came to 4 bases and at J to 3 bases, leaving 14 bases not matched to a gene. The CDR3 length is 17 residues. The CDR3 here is CASSAGSSGLDNYEQYF. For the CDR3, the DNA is TGTGCCAGCAGTGCGGGCTCTTCGGGACTAGATAACTACGAGCAGTACTTC.

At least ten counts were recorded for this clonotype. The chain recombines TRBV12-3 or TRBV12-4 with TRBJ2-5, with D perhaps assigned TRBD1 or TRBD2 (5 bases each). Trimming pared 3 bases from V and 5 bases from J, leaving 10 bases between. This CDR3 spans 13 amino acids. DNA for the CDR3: TGTGCCAGCAGTTTGCTGGGGGTGGAGACCCAGTACTTC. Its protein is CASSLLGVETQYF.

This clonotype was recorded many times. The chain's CDR3 is CASRSGLAGGLQETQYF. The CDR3 DNA sequence: TGTGCCAGCAGAAGCGGACTAGCGGGGGGCCTACAAGAGACCCAGTACTTC. This chain connects TRBV6-5 to TRBJ2-5, with 14 positions matching TRBD2. Losses at the gene ends were 6 bases for V and 2 bases for J; bases not matched to a gene: 8. The CDR3 extends over 17 amino acids. Germline assignment: CDR1 MNHEY and CDR2 SVGAGI.

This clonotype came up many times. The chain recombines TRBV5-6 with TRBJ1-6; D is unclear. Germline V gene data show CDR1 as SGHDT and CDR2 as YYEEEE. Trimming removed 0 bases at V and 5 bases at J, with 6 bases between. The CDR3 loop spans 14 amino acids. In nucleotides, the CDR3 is TGTGCCAGCAGCTTGGTGGGAAATAATTCACCCCTCCACTTT. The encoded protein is CASSLVGNNSPLHF.

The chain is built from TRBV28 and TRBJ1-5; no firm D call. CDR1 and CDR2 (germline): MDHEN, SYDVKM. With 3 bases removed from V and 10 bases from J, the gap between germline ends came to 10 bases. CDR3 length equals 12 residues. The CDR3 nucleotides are TGTGCCAGCAGTTTTGGCGTTTCCCCCCAGCATTTT. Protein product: CASSFGVSPQHF.

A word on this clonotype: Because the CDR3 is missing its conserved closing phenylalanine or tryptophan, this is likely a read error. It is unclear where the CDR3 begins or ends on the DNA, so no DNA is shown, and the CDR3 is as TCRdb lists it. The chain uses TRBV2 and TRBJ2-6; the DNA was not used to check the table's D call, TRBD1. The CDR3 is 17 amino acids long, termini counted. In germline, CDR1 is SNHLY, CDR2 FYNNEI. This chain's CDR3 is CASSKGQARSGANVLTL.

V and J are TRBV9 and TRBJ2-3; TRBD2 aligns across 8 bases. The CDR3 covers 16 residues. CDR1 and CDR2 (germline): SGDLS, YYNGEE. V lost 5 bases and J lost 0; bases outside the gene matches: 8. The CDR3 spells CASSTGGGLSTDTQYF. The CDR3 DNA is TGTGCCAGCAGTACGGGGGGGGGCCTTAGCACAGATACGCAGTATTTT.

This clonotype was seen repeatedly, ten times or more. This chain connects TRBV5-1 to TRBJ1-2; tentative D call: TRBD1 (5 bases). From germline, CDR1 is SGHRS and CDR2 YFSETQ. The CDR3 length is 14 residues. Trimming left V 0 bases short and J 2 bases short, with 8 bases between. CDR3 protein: CASSLGQRNYGYTF. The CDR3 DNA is TGCGCCAGCAGCTTGGGACAGAGAAACTATGGCTACACCTTC.

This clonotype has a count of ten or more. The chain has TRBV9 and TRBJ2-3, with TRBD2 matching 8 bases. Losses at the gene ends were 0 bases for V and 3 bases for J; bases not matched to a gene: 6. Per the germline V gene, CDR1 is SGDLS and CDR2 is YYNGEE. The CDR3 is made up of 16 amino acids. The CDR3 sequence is CASSVGAGGTTDTQYF. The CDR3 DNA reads TGTGCCAGCAGCGTAGGGGCGGGGGGTACTACAGATACGCAGTATTTT.

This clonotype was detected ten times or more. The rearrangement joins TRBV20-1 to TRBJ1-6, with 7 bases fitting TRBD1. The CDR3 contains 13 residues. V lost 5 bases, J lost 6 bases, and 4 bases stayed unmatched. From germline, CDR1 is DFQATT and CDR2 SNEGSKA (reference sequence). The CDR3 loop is CSARDSANSPLHF. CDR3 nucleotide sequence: TGCAGTGCTCGGGACAGCGCTAATTCACCCCTCCACTTT.

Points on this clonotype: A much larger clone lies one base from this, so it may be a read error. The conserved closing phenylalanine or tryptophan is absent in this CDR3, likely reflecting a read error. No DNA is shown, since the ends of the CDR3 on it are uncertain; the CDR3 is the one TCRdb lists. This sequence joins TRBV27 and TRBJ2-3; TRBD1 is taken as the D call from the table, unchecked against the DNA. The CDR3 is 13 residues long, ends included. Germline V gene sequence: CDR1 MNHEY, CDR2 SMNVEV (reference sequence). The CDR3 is CASSLSTGQVLYL.